This TCR beta chain was obtained from a study of T cell responses to AZD1222 COVID-19 vaccine. General study results and limits: Reportedly, close to half of spike-specific TCRs are directed against unmutated variant regions. Donors were largely white British and mainly female; clonal diversity was possibly underestimated. Sampling that yielded the repertoires occurred only after the peak T cell response.

CDR3 size: 15 residues. V was clipped by 3 bases and J by 5 bases, with 17 bases between them. Germline V CDR1 and CDR2: MGHRA, YSYEKL. Using immunoSEQ multiplex PCR, the repertoire was profiled, and TCRdb retains in-frame clones only, with some absent. The sample includes about 150,000 clones, 90% of them seen just once. The sample holds a few counts of this clone. Antigen unknown. This clonotype was sampled from an adult in good health. The sequenced sample was peripheral blood, obtained on day 0 of AZD1222 vaccination. The rearrangement joins TRBV4-1 to TRBJ2-7; weak D call: TRBD2 (7 bases). The DNA for the CDR3 is TGCGCCAGCAGCCATCCATCCCGGGGGGCCCACGAGCAGTACTTC. Protein: CASSHPSRGAHEQYF.